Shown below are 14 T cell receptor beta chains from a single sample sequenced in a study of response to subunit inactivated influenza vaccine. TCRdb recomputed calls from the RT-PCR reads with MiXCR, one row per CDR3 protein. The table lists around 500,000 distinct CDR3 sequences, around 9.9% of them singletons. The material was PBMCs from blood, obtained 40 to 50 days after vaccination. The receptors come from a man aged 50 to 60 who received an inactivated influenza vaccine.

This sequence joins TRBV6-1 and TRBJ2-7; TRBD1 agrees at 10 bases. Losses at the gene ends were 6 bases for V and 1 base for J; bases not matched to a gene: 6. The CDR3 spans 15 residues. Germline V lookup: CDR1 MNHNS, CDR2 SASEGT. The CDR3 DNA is TGTGCCAGCAGAGGCCGGGACAGGGGTTCCTACGAGCAGTACTTC. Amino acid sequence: CASRGRDRGSYEQYF.

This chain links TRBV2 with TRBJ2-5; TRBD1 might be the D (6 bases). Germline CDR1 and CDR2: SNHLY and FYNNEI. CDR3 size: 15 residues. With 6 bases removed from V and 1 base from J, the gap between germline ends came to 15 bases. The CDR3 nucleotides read TGTGCCAGCAGGAGGGGGTTGCGGACCCAAGAGACCCAGTACTTC. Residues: CASRRGLRTQETQYF.

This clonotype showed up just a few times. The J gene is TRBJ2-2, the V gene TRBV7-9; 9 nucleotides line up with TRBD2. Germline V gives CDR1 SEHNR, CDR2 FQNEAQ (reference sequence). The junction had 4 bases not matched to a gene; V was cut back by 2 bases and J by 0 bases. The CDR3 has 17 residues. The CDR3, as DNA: TGTGCCAGCAGCTTACTCCTAGCGGGATCGAACACCGGGGAGCTGTTTTTT. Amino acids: CASSLLLAGSNTGELFF. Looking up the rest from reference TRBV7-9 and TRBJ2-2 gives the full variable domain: DTGVSQNPRHKITKRGQNVTFRCDPISEHNRLYWYRQTLGQGPEFLTYFQNEAQLEKSRLLSDRFSAERPKGSFSTLEIQRTEQGDSAMYLCASSLLLAGSNTGELFFGEGSRLTVL.

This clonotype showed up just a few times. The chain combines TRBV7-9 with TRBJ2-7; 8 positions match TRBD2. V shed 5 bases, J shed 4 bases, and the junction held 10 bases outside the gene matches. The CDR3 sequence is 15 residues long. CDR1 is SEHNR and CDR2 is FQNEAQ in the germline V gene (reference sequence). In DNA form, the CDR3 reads TGTGCCAGCAGCCGCGGGGGGACCCAGGGGTACGAGCAGTACTTC. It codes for CASSRGGTQGYEQYF.

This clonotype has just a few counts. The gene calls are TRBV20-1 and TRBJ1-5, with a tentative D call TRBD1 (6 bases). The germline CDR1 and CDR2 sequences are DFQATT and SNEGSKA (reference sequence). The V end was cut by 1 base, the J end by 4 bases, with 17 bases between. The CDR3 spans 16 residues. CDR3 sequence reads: CSARGDRTRRNQPQHF. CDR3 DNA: TGCAGTGCTAGAGGTGACAGGACCCGGAGGAATCAGCCCCAGCATTTT.

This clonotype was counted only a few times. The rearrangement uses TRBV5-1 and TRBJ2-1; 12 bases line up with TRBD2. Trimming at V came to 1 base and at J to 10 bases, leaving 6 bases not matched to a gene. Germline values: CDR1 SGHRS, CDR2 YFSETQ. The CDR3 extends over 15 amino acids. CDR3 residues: CASSLTLAGGPEQFF. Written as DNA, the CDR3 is TGCGCCAGCAGCTTGACGCTAGCGGGGGGGCCCGAGCAGTTCTTC. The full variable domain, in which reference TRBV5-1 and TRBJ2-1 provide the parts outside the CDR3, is KAGVTQTPRYLIKTRGQQVTLSCSPISGHRSVSWYQQTPGQGLQFLFEYFSETQRNKGNFPGRFSGRQFSNSRSEMNVSTLELGDSALYLCASSLTLAGGPEQFFGPGTRLTVL.

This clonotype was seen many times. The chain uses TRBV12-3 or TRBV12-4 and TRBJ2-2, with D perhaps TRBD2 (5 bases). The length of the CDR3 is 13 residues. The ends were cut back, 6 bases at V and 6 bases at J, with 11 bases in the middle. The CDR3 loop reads CASRSGGAGELFF. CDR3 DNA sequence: TGTGCCAGCAGAAGCGGTGGGGCCGGGGAGCTGTTTTTT.

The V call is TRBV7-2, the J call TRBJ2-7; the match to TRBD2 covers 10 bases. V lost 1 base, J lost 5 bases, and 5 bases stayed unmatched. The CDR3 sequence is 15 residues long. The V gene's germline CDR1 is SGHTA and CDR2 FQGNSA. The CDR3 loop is CASSLDYTSGNEQYF. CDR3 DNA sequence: TGTGCCAGCAGCTTAGACTATACTAGCGGGAACGAGCAGTACTTC.

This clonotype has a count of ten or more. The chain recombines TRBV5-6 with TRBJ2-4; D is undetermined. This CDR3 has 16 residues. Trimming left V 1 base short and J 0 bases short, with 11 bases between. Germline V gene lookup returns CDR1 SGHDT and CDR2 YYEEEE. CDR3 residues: CASSLLVGLAKNIQYF. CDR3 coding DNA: TGTGCCAGCAGCTTGTTGGTGGGCCTAGCCAAAAACATTCAGTACTTC. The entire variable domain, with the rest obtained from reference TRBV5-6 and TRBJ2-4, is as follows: DAGVTQSPTHLIKTRGQQVTLRCSPKSGHDTVSWYQQALGQGPQFIFQYYEEEERQRGNFPDRFSGHQFPNYSSELNVNALLLGDSALYLCASSLLVGLAKNIQYFGAGTRLSVL.

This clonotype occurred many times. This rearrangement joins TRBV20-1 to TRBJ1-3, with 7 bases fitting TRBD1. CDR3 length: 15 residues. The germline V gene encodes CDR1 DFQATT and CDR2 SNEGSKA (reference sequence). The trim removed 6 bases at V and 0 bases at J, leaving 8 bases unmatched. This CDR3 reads CSAKRTGPSGNTIYF. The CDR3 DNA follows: TGCAGTGCCAAAAGGACAGGACCCTCTGGAAACACCATATATTTT.

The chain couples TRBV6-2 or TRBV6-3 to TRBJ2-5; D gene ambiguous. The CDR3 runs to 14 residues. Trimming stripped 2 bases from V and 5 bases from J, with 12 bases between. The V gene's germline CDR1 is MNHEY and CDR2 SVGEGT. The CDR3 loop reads CASSYSTRTETQYF. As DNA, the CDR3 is TGTGCCAGCAGTTACAGTACCCGCACGGAGACCCAGTACTTC.

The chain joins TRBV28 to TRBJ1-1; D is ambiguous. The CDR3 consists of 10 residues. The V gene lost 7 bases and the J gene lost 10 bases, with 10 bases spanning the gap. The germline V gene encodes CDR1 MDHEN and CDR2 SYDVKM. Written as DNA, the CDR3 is TGTGCCAGCAACGGCATTAGAGCTTTCTTT. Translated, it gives CASNGIRAFF.

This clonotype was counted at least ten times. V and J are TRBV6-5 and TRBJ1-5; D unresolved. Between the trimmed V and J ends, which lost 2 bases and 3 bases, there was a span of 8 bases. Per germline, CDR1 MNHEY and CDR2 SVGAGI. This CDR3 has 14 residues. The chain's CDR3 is CASSYRGANQPQHF. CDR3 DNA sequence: TGTGCCAGCAGTTACCGGGGTGCCAATCAGCCCCAGCATTTT.

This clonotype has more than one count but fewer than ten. For the CDR3, the DNA is TGTGCCACCAGTAGCCCGGGTTCCCCAAGGCCCACTGGAAACACCATATATTTT. This codes for CATSSPGSPRPTGNTIYF. V gene TRBV15 combines with J gene TRBJ1-3, with D unresolved. V was cut by 6 bases and J by 2 bases, with 23 bases left in between. Germline V gene lookup returns CDR1 LNHNV and CDR2 YYDKDF (reference sequence). The CDR3 covers 18 residues.